The clone carrying this TCR beta chain was picked up many times. Its antigen is not known. The data derive from a study of T cells in Graves' hyperthyroidism and ophthalmopathy. The study, taken as a whole, reports: Most thyroid clonotypes expanded above 0.001 were also detected in blood. A model of 13 V-J pairs discriminated ophthalmopathy from stable hyperthyroidism. The model made its ophthalmopathy prediction, and onset followed a median approximately 6 months later.

Researchers amplified the TCR beta CDR3 regions from RNA transcripts. In the first-round RT-PCR of the TCR CDR3, the HTBI primer set was used. TCRdb re-called the multiplex PCR reads with MiXCR, one entry per CDR3 protein. The sample shows around 600,000 distinct CDR3 sequences, roughly 15% of them seen only once. Trimming took off 5 bases at V and 4 bases at J, with 14 bases between the two ends. This CDR3 region has 14 residues. Germline CDR1 MDHEN, CDR2 SYDVKM. The sample consisted of blood. This TCR was recovered from a woman between 45 and 60 years old with Graves' ophthalmopathy. V usage is TRBV28 and J usage is TRBJ1-2, with D perhaps matching TRBD1 (6 bases). The CDR3 sequence is CASSQRTDLYGYTF. The CDR3 nucleotides read TGTGCCAGCAGTCAGCGGACAGATCTCTATGGCTACACCTTC.